Listed here are 17 T cell receptor beta chains from one sample, sequenced in a study of cytomegalovirus exposure and HLA in healthy donors (dated 2017 in TCRdb). Library creation used the immunoSEQ multiplex PCR assay. For the multiplex PCR, a mixture combining 60 forward primers for TCR Vbeta segments and 13 reverse primers for TCR Jbeta segments was used. TCRdb took this table from immuneACCESS and kept in-frame rearrangements with V and J called. Such tables lack part of the clones; where checked against another copy, unresolved V genes explain under half of the gap, and the rest is unexplained. Present in this sample are 120,000 or so clones, roughly 82% of which were seen just once. The ten top clones hold about 11% of the sample. The sequenced sample consisted of PBMCs. Receptors were obtained from a male donor in good health and CMV-seropositive.

This chain links TRBV6-6 with TRBJ2-1; D perhaps matches TRBD2 (6 bases). Germline V CDR1 and CDR2: MNHNY, SVGAGI (reference sequence). V was cut by 9 bases and J by 0 bases, with 12 bases left in between. The length of the CDR3 is 14 residues. The CDR3 DNA reads TGTGCCAGTCTGCGGGATAGCTCCTACAATGAGCAGTTCTTC. It translates to CASLRDSSYNEQFF.

The table lists this clone with a count of one. This chain links TRBV9 with TRBJ1-2, with D possibly matching TRBD1 (5 bases). Germline CDR1 and CDR2: SGDLS and YYNGEE. This CDR3 has 14 amino acids. The V gene lost 0 bases and the J gene lost 4 bases, with 10 bases spanning the gap. The CDR3 sequence is CASSVASGTYGYTF. As DNA, the CDR3 is TGTGCCAGCAGCGTAGCTAGCGGGACCTATGGCTACACCTTC.

J is TRBJ2-3 and V is TRBV5-1; 8 bases are a match to TRBD2. This CDR3 region has 14 residues. Unmatched junction bases numbered 6, after V lost 1 base and J lost 8 bases. CDR1 is SGHRS and CDR2 is YFSETQ in the germline V gene. CDR3 loop: CASSLRLAGVTQYF. In nucleotides, the CDR3 is TGCGCCAGCAGCTTGAGGCTAGCGGGCGTTACGCAGTATTTT. The whole variable domain, remainder taken from reference TRBV5-1 and TRBJ2-3, is KAGVTQTPRYLIKTRGQQVTLSCSPISGHRSVSWYQQTPGQGLQFLFEYFSETQRNKGNFPGRFSGRQFSNSRSEMNVSTLELGDSALYLCASSLRLAGVTQYFGPGTRLTVL.

This clone was recorded only once. The genes are TRBV5-1 and TRBJ2-1, with a weak D call TRBD2 (6 bases). V lost 4 bases and J lost 3, with 8 bases in between. The CDR3 sequence is 13 residues long. From germline, CDR1 is SGHRS and CDR2 YFSETQ. This CDR3 reads CASSNGGYNEQFF. The CDR3 coding sequence is TGCGCCAGCAGCAACGGGGGCTACAATGAGCAGTTCTTC. Looking up the rest from reference TRBV5-1 and TRBJ2-1 gives the full variable domain: KAGVTQTPRYLIKTRGQQVTLSCSPISGHRSVSWYQQTPGQGLQFLFEYFSETQRNKGNFPGRFSGRQFSNSRSEMNVSTLELGDSALYLCASSNGGYNEQFFGPGTRLTVL.

The V and J genes are TRBV5-4 and TRBJ2-3; D not certain. V was pared by 3 bases and J by 4 bases, with 12 bases between. The CDR3 loop spans 14 amino acids. CDR1 and CDR2 from the germline V gene are SGHNT and YYREEE (reference sequence). CDR3 DNA: TGTGCCAGCAGCTCCTTTGAGGTTTCAGATACGCAGTATTTT. It specifies CASSSFEVSDTQYF.

The table lists this clone with a few counts. V and J are TRBV19 and TRBJ1-5; D uncertain. CDR3 size: 13 residues. V was cut by 3 bases and J by 1 base, with 4 bases left in between. The germline gives CDR1 LNHDA, CDR2 SQIVND (reference sequence). The CDR3 sequence: CASSIPSNQPQHF. In DNA, the CDR3 is TGTGCCAGTAGTATCCCAAGCAATCAGCCCCAGCATTTT.

The rearrangement joins TRBV27 to TRBJ2-7; no definite D call. The CDR3 contains 14 residues. Germline values: CDR1 MNHEY, CDR2 SMNVEV (reference sequence). V lost 0 bases, J lost 3 bases, and 9 bases lay in between. The CDR3 region is CASSLSSSSYEQYF. DNA for the CDR3: TGTGCCAGCAGTTTATCTAGTAGCAGCTACGAGCAGTACTTC.

The chain couples TRBV11-1 to TRBJ1-3; tentatively, D is TRBD1 (6 bases). CDR1 and CDR2 (germline): SGHAT, FQDESV (reference sequence). This CDR3 is built from 16 residues. V lost 5 bases and J lost 0, with 14 bases in between. CDR3 coding DNA: TGTGCCAGCAGCCGATCCCGGGACAACTCTGGAAACACCATATATTTT. Encoded protein: CASSRSRDNSGNTIYF.

This clone was observed a single time. The chain recombines TRBV28 with TRBJ1-1; no clear D. CDR1 is MDHEN and CDR2 is SYDVKM in the germline V gene. Trimming left V 10 bases short and J 6 bases short, with 12 bases between. The CDR3 has 11 residues. Here the CDR3 reads CATRREAEAFF. CDR3 coding DNA: TGTGCCACACGGAGGGAAGCTGAAGCTTTCTTT.

This chain connects TRBV21-1 to TRBJ2-1; the DNA was not compared with TRBD2, the D call given in the table. TRBV21-1 represents a pseudogene. The length of the CDR3 is 14 residues. CDR3 bases: TGTGCCAGCAGCCCACGGGGGCTAGCGGCTGAGCAGTTCTTC. The encoded protein is CASSPRGLAAEQFF.

The sample holds one count of this clone. A read error is likely, as this CDR3 ends without the conserved phenylalanine or tryptophan. The limits of the CDR3 on the DNA are not certain, so only TCRdb's listed CDR3 is given. The chain is built from TRBV20-1 and TRBJ2-7; the table calls TRBD2, which could not be checked here. The CDR3 is 11 residues long, ends included. Germline V CDR1 and CDR2: DFQATT, SNEGSKA (reference sequence). The CDR3 loop is CSARGSGLPLL.

This clone was seen a handful of times. V is TRBV4-1 and J is TRBJ2-5, with 7 bases lining up with TRBD1. Germline V gives CDR1 MGHRA, CDR2 YSYEKL. This CDR3 has 15 residues. Trimming cost V 0 bases and J 5 bases; bases outside gene matches: 6. This CDR3 is CASSQEQGEWETQYF. The CDR3, as DNA: TGCGCCAGCAGCCAAGAGCAGGGGGAATGGGAGACCCAGTACTTC.

This chain connects TRBV7-9 to TRBJ2-2; D is unresolved. Trimming removed 5 bases from V and 1 base from J, with 5 bases in between. Per germline, CDR1 SEHNR and CDR2 FQNEAQ (reference sequence). This CDR3 has 13 residues. The DNA for the CDR3 is TGTGCCAGCAGCCCCGTGAACACCGGGGAGCTGTTTTTT. This codes for CASSPVNTGELFF.

About this clone itself: An end of the junction does not agree with germline; a read error may underlie this. J is TRBJ2-5 and V is TRBV7-7; a weak D match, TRBD1 (6 bases). Germline lookup yields CDR1 SSHAT and CDR2 FNYEAQ (reference sequence). This CDR3 contains 13 residues. CDR3 amino acids: CASSFDRQETQYF. CDR3 nucleotides: TGTGCTAGCAGCTTCGACAGGCAAGAGACCCAGTACTTC.

The rearrangement links TRBV9 to TRBJ2-1; D unclear. Germline CDR1 is SGDLS and CDR2 is YYNGEE. The V end lost 0 bases, the J end lost 1 base, and 8 bases lay between the germline ends. The CDR3 is 15 residues long. The DNA of the CDR3 is TGTGCCAGCAGCGTAGTGGCGGATTCCTACAATGAGCAGTTCTTC. The encoded protein is CASSVVADSYNEQFF.

The chain has TRBV30 and TRBJ1-4; D is unclear. Germline V CDR1 and CDR2: GTSNPN, SVGIG (reference sequence). This CDR3 is 12 amino acids long. V was shortened by 0 bases and J by 8 bases, with 7 bases between the two germline ends. CDR3 nucleotides: TGTGCCTGGAGTGTGGCAGTAGAAAAACTGTTTTTT. Translated: CAWSVAVEKLFF.

The gene calls are TRBV6-5 and TRBJ1-2; D is ambiguous. CDR1 MNHEY and CDR2 SVGAGI come from the germline V gene. The CDR3 runs 13 residues. Trimming took 6 bases from V and 8 from J, leaving 16 bases between them. The CDR3 DNA is TGTGCCAGCAGATCCGGACTCCGTTCCGGCTACACCTTC. It encodes CASRSGLRSGYTF.